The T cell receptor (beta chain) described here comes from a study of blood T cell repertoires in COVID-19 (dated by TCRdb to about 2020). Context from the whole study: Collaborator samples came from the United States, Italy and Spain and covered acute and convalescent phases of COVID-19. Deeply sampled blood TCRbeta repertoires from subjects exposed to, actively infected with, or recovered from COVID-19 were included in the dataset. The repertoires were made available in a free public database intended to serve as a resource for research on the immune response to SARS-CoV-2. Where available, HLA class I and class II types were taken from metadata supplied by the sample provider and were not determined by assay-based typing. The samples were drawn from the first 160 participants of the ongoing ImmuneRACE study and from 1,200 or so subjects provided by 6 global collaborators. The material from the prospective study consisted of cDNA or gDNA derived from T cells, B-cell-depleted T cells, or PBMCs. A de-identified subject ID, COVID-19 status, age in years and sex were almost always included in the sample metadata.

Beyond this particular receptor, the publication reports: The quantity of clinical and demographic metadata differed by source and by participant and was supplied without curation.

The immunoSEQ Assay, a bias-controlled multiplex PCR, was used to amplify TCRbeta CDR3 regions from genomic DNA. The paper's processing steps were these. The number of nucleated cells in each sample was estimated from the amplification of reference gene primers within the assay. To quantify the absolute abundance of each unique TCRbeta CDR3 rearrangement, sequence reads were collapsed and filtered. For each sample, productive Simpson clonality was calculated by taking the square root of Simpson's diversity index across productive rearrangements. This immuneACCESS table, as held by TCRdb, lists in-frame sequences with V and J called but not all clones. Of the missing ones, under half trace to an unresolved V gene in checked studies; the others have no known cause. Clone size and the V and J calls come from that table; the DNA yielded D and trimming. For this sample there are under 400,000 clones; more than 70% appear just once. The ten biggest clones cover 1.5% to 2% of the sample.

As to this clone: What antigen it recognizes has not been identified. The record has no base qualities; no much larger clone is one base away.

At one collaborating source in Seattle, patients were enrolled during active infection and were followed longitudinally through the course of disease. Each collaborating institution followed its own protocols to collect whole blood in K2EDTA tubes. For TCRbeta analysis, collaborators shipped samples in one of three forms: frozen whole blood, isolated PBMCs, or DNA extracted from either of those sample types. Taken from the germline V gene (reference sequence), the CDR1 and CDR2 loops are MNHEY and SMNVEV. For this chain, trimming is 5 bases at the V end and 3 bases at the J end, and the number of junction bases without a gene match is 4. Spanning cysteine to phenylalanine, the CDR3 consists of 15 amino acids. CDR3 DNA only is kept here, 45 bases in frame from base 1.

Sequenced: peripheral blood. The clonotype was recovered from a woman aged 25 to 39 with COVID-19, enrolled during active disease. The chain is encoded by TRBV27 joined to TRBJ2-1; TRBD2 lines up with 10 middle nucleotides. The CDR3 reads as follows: CASSLTSGNYNEQFF. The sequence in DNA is TGTGCCAGCAGTCTAACTAGCGGGAACTACAATGAGCAGTTCTTC.